This entry lists 11 T cell receptor beta chains sequenced from one sample in a study of T cell changes during pregnancy in multiple sclerosis. Clones were read by immunoSEQ multiplex PCR, and TCRdb kept only the in-frame ones, dropping some. The sample holds about 80,000 clones, approximately 90% seen once. Sequenced here: peripheral blood, sampled before pregnancy. The receptor set was obtained from a female donor with multiple sclerosis, enrolled in a pregnancy study.

The chain has TRBV6-4 and TRBJ2-3; tentatively, D is TRBD1 (7 bases). V lost 0 bases, J lost 5 bases, and 15 bases lay in between. The CDR3 is 16 residues long. Germline loops: CDR1 MRHNA, CDR2 SNTAGT. The DNA of the CDR3 is TGTGCCAGCAGTGACTCGGAGGGGGCCGGGGAAGATACGCAGTATTTT. Encoded protein: CASSDSEGAGEDTQYF.

This clone was found once. For the CDR3, the DNA is TGTGCCAGCAGCACCCAGAACAGGTTCCTTTCCTATGGCTACACCTTC. It yields the protein CASSTQNRFLSYGYTF. The rearrangement uses TRBV7-9 and TRBJ1-2; tentative D call: TRBD1 (5 bases). This CDR3 is built from 16 residues. The germline gives CDR1 SEHNR, CDR2 FQNEAQ (reference sequence). V was shortened by 5 bases and J by 4 bases, with 20 bases between the two germline ends.

The rearrangement uses TRBV11-3 and TRBJ2-7; possible D gene TRBD2, 5 bases. This CDR3 comprises 14 residues. CDR1 is SGHNT and CDR2 is YENEEA in the germline V gene. Trimming removed 1 base at V and 1 base at J, with 8 bases between. The CDR3 here is CASSLAGDSYEQYF. The CDR3 bases are TGTGCCAGCAGCTTAGCCGGGGATTCCTACGAGCAGTACTTC.

The chain joins TRBV5-1 to TRBJ2-3; TRBD2 matches at 9 bases. CDR3 length: 15 amino acids. CDR1 and CDR2 (germline): SGHRS, YFSETQ. Trimming at V came to 4 bases and at J to 8 bases, leaving 11 bases not matched to a gene. The CDR3, as DNA: TGCGCCAGCAGCAGGGAAGCAGCGGGGGGACGTACGCAGTATTTT. Its translation: CASSREAAGGRTQYF.

The V gene is TRBV10-3, the J gene TRBJ2-2; 13 positions match TRBD2. The length of the CDR3 is 15 residues. The germline V gene has CDR1 ENHRY and CDR2 SYGVKD. Trimming cost V 7 bases and J 7 bases; bases outside gene matches: 6. CDR3: CAIKLAGGPGGELFF. DNA of the CDR3: TGTGCCATCAAACTAGCGGGGGGGCCGGGCGGGGAGCTGTTTTTT.

The chain uses TRBV13 and TRBJ2-5; TRBD2 matches 14 bases. V trimming: 5 bases; J trimming: 5 bases; junction bases outside the gene matches: 10. CDR3 size: 17 residues. CDR1 and CDR2 (germline): PRHDT, FYEKMQ (reference sequence). The chain's CDR3 is CASSLRTSGRSRETQYF. The CDR3 DNA follows: TGTGCCAGCAGCCTCCGGACTAGCGGGAGGTCCCGGGAGACCCAGTACTTC.

CDR3 sequence: CASGLVRGIQGANEQFF. In DNA, the CDR3 is TGTGCTAGTGGTTTGGTACGGGGTATCCAGGGGGCGAATGAGCAGTTCTTC. The chain has TRBV12-5 and TRBJ2-1; TRBD1 agrees at 8 bases. V lost 0 bases to trimming and J lost 7 bases; unmatched junction nucleotides: 11. This CDR3 is 17 amino acids long. The germline V gene has CDR1 LGHNT and CDR2 FRNRAP.

This clone was seen a single time. The V and J genes are TRBV4-1 and TRBJ1-5; D ambiguous. Trimming removed 1 base from V and 5 bases from J, with 15 bases in between. CDR1 MGHRA and CDR2 YSYEKL come from the germline V gene. The CDR3 length is 16 residues. This chain's CDR3 is CASSQGWVGGDQPQHF. Here the CDR3 DNA reads TGCGCCAGCAGCCAAGGATGGGTGGGAGGCGATCAGCCCCAGCATTTT.

The chain has TRBV6-1 and TRBJ1-2; D possibly corresponds to TRBD1 (6 bases). Germline V CDR1 and CDR2: MNHNS, SASEGT. V was clipped by 0 bases and J by 7 bases, with 18 bases between them. The length of the CDR3 is 16 residues. The CDR3 here is CASSEAVGTLVVGYTF. The CDR3 DNA follows: TGTGCCAGCAGTGAAGCGGTAGGGACACTGGTAGTTGGCTACACCTTC.

CDR3 sequence reads: CASSLSHTSGGLGQFF. CDR3 in DNA: TGTGCCAGCAGTTTGTCCCATACTAGCGGGGGGCTAGGGCAGTTCTTC. This chain links TRBV2 with TRBJ2-1, with 12 nucleotides matching TRBD2. The CDR3 totals 16 residues. V gave up 5 bases and J gave up 12 bases; unmatched junction bases: 14. Germline V gene lookup returns CDR1 SNHLY and CDR2 FYNNEI.

As DNA, the CDR3 is TGTGCCAGCAGCTTAGAGACAGCCACCATACATGGCTACACCTTC. Translated: CASSLETATIHGYTF. This rearrangement joins TRBV7-9 to TRBJ1-2; possible D gene TRBD1, 5 bases. The CDR3 is 15 amino acids. Germline CDR1 SEHNR, CDR2 FQNEAQ (reference sequence). The V end lost 1 base, the J end lost 6 bases, and 15 bases lay between the germline ends.